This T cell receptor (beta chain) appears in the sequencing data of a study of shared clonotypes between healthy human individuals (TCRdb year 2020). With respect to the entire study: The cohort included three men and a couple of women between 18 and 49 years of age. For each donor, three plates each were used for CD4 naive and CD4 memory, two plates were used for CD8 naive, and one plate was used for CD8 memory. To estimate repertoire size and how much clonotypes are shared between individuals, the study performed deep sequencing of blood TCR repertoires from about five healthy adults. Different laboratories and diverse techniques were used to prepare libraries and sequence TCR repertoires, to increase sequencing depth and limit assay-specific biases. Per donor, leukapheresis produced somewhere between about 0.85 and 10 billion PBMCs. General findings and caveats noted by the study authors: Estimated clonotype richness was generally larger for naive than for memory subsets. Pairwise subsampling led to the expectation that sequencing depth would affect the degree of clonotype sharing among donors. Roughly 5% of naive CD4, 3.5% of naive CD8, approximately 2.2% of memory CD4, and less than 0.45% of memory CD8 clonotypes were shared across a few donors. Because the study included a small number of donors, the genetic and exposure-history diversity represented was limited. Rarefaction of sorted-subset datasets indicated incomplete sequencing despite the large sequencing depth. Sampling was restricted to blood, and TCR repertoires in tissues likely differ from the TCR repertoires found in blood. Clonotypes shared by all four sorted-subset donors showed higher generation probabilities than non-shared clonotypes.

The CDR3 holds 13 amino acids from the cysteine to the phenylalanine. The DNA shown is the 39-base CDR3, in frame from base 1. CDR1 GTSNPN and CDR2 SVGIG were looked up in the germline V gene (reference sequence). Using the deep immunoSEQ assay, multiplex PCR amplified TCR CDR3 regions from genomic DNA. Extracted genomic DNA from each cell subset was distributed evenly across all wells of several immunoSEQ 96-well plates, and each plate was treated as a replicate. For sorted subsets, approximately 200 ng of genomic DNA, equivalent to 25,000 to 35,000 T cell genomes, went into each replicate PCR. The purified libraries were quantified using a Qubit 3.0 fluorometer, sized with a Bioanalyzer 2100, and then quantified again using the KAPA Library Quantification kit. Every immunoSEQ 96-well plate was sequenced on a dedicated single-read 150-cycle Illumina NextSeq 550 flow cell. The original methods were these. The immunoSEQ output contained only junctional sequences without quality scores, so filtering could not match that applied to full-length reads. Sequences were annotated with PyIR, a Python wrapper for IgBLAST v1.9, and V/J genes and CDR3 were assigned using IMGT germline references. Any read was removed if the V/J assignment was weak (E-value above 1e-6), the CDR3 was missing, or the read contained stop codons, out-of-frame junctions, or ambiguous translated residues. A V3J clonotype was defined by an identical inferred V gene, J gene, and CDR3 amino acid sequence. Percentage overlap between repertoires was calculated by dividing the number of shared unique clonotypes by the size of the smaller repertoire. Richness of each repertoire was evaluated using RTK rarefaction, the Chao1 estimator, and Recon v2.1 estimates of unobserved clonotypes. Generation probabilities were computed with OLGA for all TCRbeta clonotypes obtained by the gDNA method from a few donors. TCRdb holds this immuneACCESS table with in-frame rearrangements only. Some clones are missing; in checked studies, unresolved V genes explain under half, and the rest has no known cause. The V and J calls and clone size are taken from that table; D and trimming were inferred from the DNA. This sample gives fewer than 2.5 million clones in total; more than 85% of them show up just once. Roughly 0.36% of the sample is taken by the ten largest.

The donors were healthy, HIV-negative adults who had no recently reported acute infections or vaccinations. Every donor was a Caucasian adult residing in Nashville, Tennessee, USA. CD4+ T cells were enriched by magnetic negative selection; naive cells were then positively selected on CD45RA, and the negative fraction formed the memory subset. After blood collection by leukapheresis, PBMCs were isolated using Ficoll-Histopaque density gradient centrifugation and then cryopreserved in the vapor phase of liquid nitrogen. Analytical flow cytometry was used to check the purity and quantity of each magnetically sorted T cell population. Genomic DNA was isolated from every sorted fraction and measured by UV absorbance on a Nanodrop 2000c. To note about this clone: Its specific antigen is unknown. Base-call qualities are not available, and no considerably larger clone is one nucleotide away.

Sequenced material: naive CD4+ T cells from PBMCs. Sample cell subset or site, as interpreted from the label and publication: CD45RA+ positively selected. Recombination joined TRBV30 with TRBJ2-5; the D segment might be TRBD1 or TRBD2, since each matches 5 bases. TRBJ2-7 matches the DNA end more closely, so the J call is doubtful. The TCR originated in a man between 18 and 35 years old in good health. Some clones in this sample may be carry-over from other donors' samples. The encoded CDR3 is CAWDTGTSYEQYF. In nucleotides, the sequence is TGTGCCTGGGATACCGGGACCAGCTACGAGCAGTACTTC.